Presented here are 16 T cell receptor beta chains from one specimen sequenced in a study of T cell repertoires in cytomegalovirus infection. TCRdb independently ran MiXCR on the reads; one entry per CDR3 protein. There are a few hundred thousand distinct CDR3 sequences in the sample; roughly 13% occur only once, and 8.8% lies in the top ten. The sequenced sample was PBMCs. These receptors were taken from a human donor in good health (CMV status not recorded). Some clones in this sample may be carry-over from other donors' samples.

The CDR3 region has the DNA TGCAGCGTTACCACCACCCGAGGGGCAGGTGAAAAACTGTTTTTT. Translating it yields CSVTTTRGAGEKLFF. The chain couples TRBV29-1 to TRBJ1-4, with D perhaps TRBD1 (5 bases). Per the germline V gene, CDR1 is SQVTM and CDR2 is ANQGSEA. The CDR3 covers 15 residues. Trimming took 5 bases from V and 7 from J, leaving 20 bases between them.

This clonotype was counted at least ten times. This chain joins TRBV7-2 and TRBJ2-7; D possibly uses TRBD1 or TRBD2 (6 bases each). The V gene lost 3 bases and the J gene lost 5 bases, with 17 bases spanning the gap. The CDR3 runs to 15 residues. Germline-derived CDR1 and CDR2 are SGHTA and FQGNSA. The CDR3 DNA is TGTGCCAGCAGCTTTGGCGGGACACCTAACAACGAGCAGTACTTC. Protein: CASSFGGTPNNEQYF.

This clonotype occurred a few times. This chain joins TRBV20-1 and TRBJ2-3; D is unclear. The length of the CDR3 is 16 residues. From germline, CDR1 is DFQATT and CDR2 SNEGSKA (reference sequence). The ends were cut back, 0 bases at V and 1 base at J, with 14 bases in the middle. In DNA form, the CDR3 reads TGCAGTGCTAGAGATATGATGCCCGGCCGCACAGATACGCAGTATTTT. Encoded protein: CSARDMMPGRTDTQYF.

This clonotype has a handful of counts. The DNA of the CDR3 is TGTGCCAGCAGCTCCGATCGGGGCATCAATCAGCCCCAGCATTTT. Protein product: CASSSDRGINQPQHF. The rearrangement links TRBV5-5 to TRBJ1-5, with D perhaps matching TRBD1 (5 bases). Trimming shortened V by 3 bases and J by 3 bases, and 13 bases separated the two germline ends. The CDR3 consists of 15 residues. From germline, CDR1 is SGHKS and CDR2 YYEKEE (reference sequence).

This clonotype has a handful of counts. This sequence joins TRBV7-9 and TRBJ2-1, with 9 bases fitting TRBD2. Germline loops: CDR1 SEHNR, CDR2 FQNEAQ (reference sequence). The CDR3 runs 12 residues. Unmatched junction bases numbered 2, after V lost 5 bases and J lost 9 bases. The CDR3 spells CASSAGGAEQFF. The CDR3 DNA reads as TGTGCCAGCAGCGCGGGGGGGGCTGAGCAGTTCTTC.

At least ten counts were recorded for this clonotype. The rearrangement joins TRBV7-2 to TRBJ2-1; D not resolved. The CDR3 spans 15 residues. V was shortened by 1 base and J by 4 bases, with 11 bases between the two germline ends. CDR1 is SGHTA, CDR2 FQGNSA, per germline. The CDR3 DNA follows: TGTGCCAGCAGCTTAGGCCCTGAGAGGTACAATGAGCAGTTCTTC. It codes for CASSLGPERYNEQFF.

This clonotype was recorded a few times. The V gene is TRBV18, the J gene TRBJ2-5; D not resolved. The CDR3 consists of 15 residues. Germline CDR1 reads KGHSH; CDR2 reads LQKENI. Between the trimmed V and J ends, which lost 2 bases and 5 bases, there was a span of 15 bases. Written as DNA, the CDR3 is TGTGCCAGCTCACCAGGAATAGGGCTCAAGGAGACCCAGTACTTC. This sequence encodes CASSPGIGLKETQYF.

The chain recombines TRBV20-1 with TRBJ1-2, with no clear D. CDR1 is DFQATT and CDR2 is SNEGSKA in the germline V gene (reference sequence). This CDR3 has 13 residues. Trimming shortened V by 4 bases and J by 6 bases, and 15 bases separated the two germline ends. The CDR3 region is CSAMVERADGYTF. The CDR3 coding sequence is TGCAGTGCTATGGTGGAGAGGGCTGATGGCTACACCTTC.

A few counts support this clonotype. V and J are TRBV10-3 and TRBJ2-5; TRBD2 matches 7 bases. The germline V gene has CDR1 ENHRY and CDR2 SYGVKD. V trimming: 6 bases; J trimming: 5 bases; junction bases outside the gene matches: 9. The CDR3 spans 14 residues. The CDR3 DNA is TGTGCCATCAGCGCGGGAAGCGGGGACGAGACCCAGTACTTC. It translates to CAISAGSGDETQYF.

This clonotype appeared many times. This rearrangement joins TRBV7-9 to TRBJ1-2; D is unclear. Trimming removed 6 bases at V and 0 bases at J, with 11 bases between. The germline V gene has CDR1 SEHNR and CDR2 FQNEAQ (reference sequence). CDR3 length: 14 amino acids. CDR3 sequence: CASSDDGANYGYTF. CDR3 coding DNA: TGTGCCAGCAGTGACGACGGAGCTAACTATGGCTACACCTTC.

The table lists this clonotype with a few counts. The chain couples TRBV28 to TRBJ2-7; 10 nucleotides align to TRBD2. V lost 6 bases, J lost 4 bases, and 6 bases stayed unmatched. Germline lookup yields CDR1 MDHEN and CDR2 SYDVKM. The CDR3 has 14 amino acids. DNA of the CDR3: TGTGCCAGCAGGCCGGGACTAGCGACTTACGAGCAGTACTTC. Translating gives CASRPGLATYEQYF.

This clonotype was detected ten times or more. The V and J genes are TRBV4-1 and TRBJ2-7, with a tentative D call TRBD2 (6 bases). V shed 0 bases and J shed 0 bases, with 21 bases lying between them. This CDR3 is 19 amino acids long. Germline CDR1 reads MGHRA; CDR2 reads YSYEKL. The CDR3, as DNA: TGCGCCAGCAGCCAAGAGAGGCTTTCTGGACGGGGGTTCTCCTACGAGCAGTACTTC. Its translation: CASSQERLSGRGFSYEQYF.

This clonotype was found once. With a much larger clone just one base away, this may be a read error. This chain uses TRBV12-3 or TRBV12-4 with TRBJ1-1; D ambiguous. CDR3 length: 14 residues. The V gene lost 5 bases and the J gene lost 2 bases, with 12 bases spanning the gap. As DNA, the CDR3 is TGTGCCAGCAGTCACCCGGGAAGAAACACTGAAGCTTTCTTT. Protein product: CASSHPGRNTEAFF.

This clonotype was recorded at least ten times. The chain recombines TRBV7-3 with TRBJ2-7; D possibly corresponds to TRBD1 (6 bases). The CDR3 sequence is 12 residues long. Between the trimmed V and J ends, which lost 7 bases and 2 bases, there was a span of 9 bases. Germline V CDR1 and CDR2: SGHTA, FQGTGA. The CDR3 sequence is CASKNRAYEQYF. The CDR3 DNA reads TGTGCCAGCAAAAACAGGGCCTACGAGCAGTACTTC.

This clonotype occurred a few times. The CDR3 region is CASSYSGTPGTGELFF. The CDR3 DNA is TGTGCCAGCAGTTACTCGGGAACTCCGGGGACCGGGGAGCTGTTTTTT. The chain employs TRBV6-5 and TRBJ2-2; the D gene is possibly TRBD2 (5 bases). Trimming took 0 bases from V and 5 from J, leaving 13 bases between them. The CDR3 contains 16 residues. Per germline, CDR1 MNHEY and CDR2 SVGAGI.

Details on this clonotype: A read error may be the cause here, since a much bigger clone is one base away. This chain uses TRBV5-6 with TRBJ2-7; D is possibly TRBD1 (6 bases). Looked up from germline, CDR1 is SGHDT and CDR2 is YYEEEE. The V end lost 0 bases, the J end lost 2 bases, and 18 bases lay between the germline ends. The CDR3 length is 17 residues. The CDR3 DNA sequence: TGTGCCAGCAGCTTGGCCTCTGGGACACAGGTAACCTACGAGCAGTACGTC. The encoded protein is CASSLASGTQVTYEQYV.